The 26 T cell receptor beta chains reported below all come from one sample, sequenced in a study of T-cell reconstitution after alpha-beta-depleted transplantation in children. Findings of the study overall: Diversity and T-cell counts at one year after transplant derived mostly from new T cells.

TCRbeta library preparation incorporated unique molecular identifiers. TCRdb reanalysed the PCR reads using MiXCR and keeps one entry per CDR3 protein. Of 250,000 to 300,000 distinct CDR3 sequences listed, roughly 7.8% were seen once; the top ten hold approximately 9%. Their antigen targets remain unknown. Sequencing was performed on peripheral blood, taken 360 days after TCRalphabeta/CD19-depleted stem cell transplant. These TCRs come from a female patient aged 2-9 years who had a stem cell transplant for Fanconi anemia, so the T cells may come from the graft donor.

This clonotype occurred many times. The V call is TRBV5-1, the J call TRBJ2-3; 8 bases are a match to TRBD2. CDR3 size: 16 residues. V shed 0 bases, J shed 2 bases, and the junction held 5 bases outside the gene matches. Germline V gene data show CDR1 as SGHRS and CDR2 as YFSETQ. CDR3 loop: CASSLEPLAATDTQYF. The CDR3 nucleotides read TGCGCCAGCAGCTTGGAGCCACTAGCGGCCACAGATACGCAGTATTTT.

This clonotype was observed at least ten times. The chain combines TRBV4-2 with TRBJ2-3; 10 positions agree with TRBD2. CDR3 length equals 19 residues. The V and J ends lost 1 base and 5 bases, in that order; junction bases with no gene match: 15. The germline gives CDR1 LGHNA, CDR2 YNFKEQ. CDR3 residues: CASSQGRSGREEDQDTQYF. CDR3 bases: TGTGCCAGCAGCCAAGGCCGAAGCGGGAGGGAAGAGGATCAAGATACGCAGTATTTT.

The V gene is TRBV11-2, the J gene TRBJ2-7; no clear D. This CDR3 has 13 residues. Trimming took 0 bases from V and 2 from J, leaving 5 bases between them. Germline lookup yields CDR1 SGHAT and CDR2 FQNNGV. The CDR3 region has the DNA TGTGCCAGCAGCTTAGAGGTTACCTACGAGCAGTACGTC. It specifies CASSLEVTYEQYV.

This clonotype has a count of ten or more. The rearrangement links TRBV5-4 to TRBJ2-5, with D hard to call. CDR3 size: 11 residues. Germline loops: CDR1 SGHNT, CDR2 YYREEE (reference sequence). V was trimmed by 3 bases and J by 5 bases, leaving 5 bases between them. CDR3 DNA: TGTGCCAGCAGCTCAATCGAGACCCAGTACTTC. This gives the protein CASSSIETQYF.

This clonotype was seen many times. The chain couples TRBV6-5 to TRBJ2-1; D is unclear. The germline V gene encodes CDR1 MNHEY and CDR2 SVGAGI. The length of the CDR3 is 14 residues. The V end lost 7 bases, the J end lost 4 bases, and 14 bases lay between the germline ends. The CDR3 spells CASNTGFEYNEQFF. In DNA form, the CDR3 reads TGTGCCAGCAACACCGGGTTCGAATACAATGAGCAGTTCTTC.

This clonotype has a count of ten or more. The gene calls are TRBV28 and TRBJ2-1; maybe TRBD1 (6 bases). Germline lookup yields CDR1 MDHEN and CDR2 SYDVKM. The CDR3 covers 15 residues. V was cut by 6 bases and J by 3 bases, with 15 bases left in between. CDR3 residues: CASRGAMGIYNEQFF. CDR3 DNA sequence: TGTGCCAGCAGGGGGGCGATGGGGATCTACAATGAGCAGTTCTTC.

This clonotype was observed many times. The chain links TRBV24-1 to TRBJ2-3; TRBD1 is a possible D gene (6 bases). V was shortened by 4 bases and J by 1 base, with 14 bases between the two germline ends. Germline assignment: CDR1 KGHDR and CDR2 SFDVKD. The CDR3 totals 16 residues. The CDR3: CATSDPTGPRTDTQYF. The DNA for the CDR3 is TGTGCCACCAGTGACCCGACAGGCCCCCGCACAGATACGCAGTATTTT.

This clonotype has only a few counts. The chain joins TRBV20-1 to TRBJ1-5; 8 nucleotides match TRBD1. CDR1 is DFQATT, CDR2 SNEGSKA, per germline (reference sequence). The J segment lost 6 bases and the V segment lost 5 bases, leaving 6 bases of the junction unmatched. The CDR3 runs 13 residues. CDR3 in amino acids: CSAEQGVSQPQHF. CDR3 in DNA: TGCAGTGCTGAACAGGGGGTGAGTCAGCCCCAGCATTTT.

This clonotype has a count of ten or more. CDR3 protein: CASSQGLADDNEQFF. Written as DNA, the CDR3 is TGCGCCAGCAGCCAGGGACTAGCGGATGACAATGAGCAGTTCTTC. The chain uses TRBV5-1 and TRBJ2-1, with 11 bases fitting TRBD2. The CDR3 is 15 residues long. J lost 5 bases, V lost 4 bases, and 5 bases had no gene match. Germline CDR1 reads SGHRS; CDR2 reads YFSETQ. The full variable domain, completed using reference TRBV5-1 and TRBJ2-1, is KAGVTQTPRYLIKTRGQQVTLSCSPISGHRSVSWYQQTPGQGLQFLFEYFSETQRNKGNFPGRFSGRQFSNSRSEMNVSTLELGDSALYLCASSQGLADDNEQFFGPGTRLTVL.

There are many counts of this clonotype. The J gene is TRBJ2-5, the V gene TRBV4-1; perhaps TRBD1 as D (5 bases). CDR1 and CDR2 from the germline V gene are MGHRA and YSYEKL. The CDR3 contains 13 residues. The V and J ends lost 3 bases and 5 bases respectively, with 10 bases between them. The CDR3 coding sequence is TGCGCCAGCAGCCACCAGGGAATCGAGACCCAGTACTTC. Its protein is CASSHQGIETQYF.

The table lists this clonotype with many counts. The chain is built from TRBV12-3 or TRBV12-4 and TRBJ2-1; D is unclear. There are 16 residues in the CDR3. V was cut by 6 bases and J by 0 bases, with 15 bases left in between. CDR3 nucleotide sequence: TGTGCCAGCAGCCCGCCGTTTTTGGTCTCCTACAATGAGCAGTTCTTC. Its protein is CASSPPFLVSYNEQFF.

In its sample, this clonotype was seen a few times. The chain joins TRBV30 to TRBJ2-1; 10 positions agree with TRBD2. CDR3 length: 16 residues. The germline V gene encodes CDR1 GTSNPN and CDR2 SVGIG (reference sequence). The J segment lost 5 bases and the V segment lost 5 bases, leaving 12 bases of the junction unmatched. The CDR3 coding sequence is TGTGCCTGGGGAAACATTCTAGCGGGGGCCGACAATGAGCAGTTCTTC. Its translation: CAWGNILAGADNEQFF. Using reference TRBV30 and TRBJ2-1 for the parts outside the CDR3, the full variable domain is SQTIHQWPATLVQPVGSPLSLECTVEGTSNPNLYWYRQAAGRGLQLLFYSVGIGQISSEVPQNLSASRPQDRQFILSSKKLLLSDSGFYLCAWGNILAGADNEQFFGPGTRLTVL.

The rearrangement joins TRBV14 to TRBJ2-7; perhaps TRBD2 as D (5 bases). The V end lost 2 bases, the J end lost 2 bases, and 16 bases lay between the germline ends. The CDR3 extends over 16 amino acids. The germline CDR1 and CDR2 sequences are SGHDN and FVKESK. Written as DNA, the CDR3 is TGTGCCAGCAGCCAACTAAAAGCGGACGGGGCCTACGAGCAGTACGTC. Its protein is CASSQLKADGAYEQYV.

This clonotype was detected ten times or more. The CDR3 bases are TGTGCCAGCAGCTTAGATACGGGCTGGCGTACCTACAATGAGCAGTTCTTC. It encodes CASSLDTGWRTYNEQFF. V gene TRBV11-2 combines with J gene TRBJ2-1; D gene uncertain. Germline V gene data show CDR1 as SGHAT and CDR2 as FQNNGV. The CDR3 covers 17 residues. V lost 0 bases and J 2 bases, leaving 14 bases between the germline ends. Filled out from reference TRBV11-2 and TRBJ2-1, the complete variable domain reads EAGVAQSPRYKIIEKRQSVAFWCNPISGHATLYWYQQILGQGPKLLIQFQNNGVVDDSQLPKDRFSAERLKGVDSTLKIQPAKLEDSAVYLCASSLDTGWRTYNEQFFGPGTRLTVL.

This clonotype occurred many times. The rearrangement joins TRBV20-1 to TRBJ2-1; 10 bases line up with TRBD2. CDR1 and CDR2 from the germline V gene are DFQATT and SNEGSKA (reference sequence). The CDR3 extends over 13 amino acids. Trimming cost V 7 bases and J 2 bases; bases outside gene matches: 2. The chain's CDR3 is CSGSGRAYNEQFF. CDR3 coding DNA: TGCAGTGGGAGCGGGAGGGCCTACAATGAGCAGTTCTTC.

The chain recombines TRBV28 with TRBJ2-7; unclear D gene. The CDR3 is 14 amino acids. V shed 5 bases and J shed 7 bases, with 18 bases lying between them. Per the germline V gene, CDR1 is MDHEN and CDR2 is SYDVKM. The CDR3 region is CASSRPYSAGEQYV. The DNA for the CDR3 is TGTGCCAGCAGTCGCCCTTATTCCGCTGGGGAGCAGTACGTC.

The rearrangement joins TRBV27 to TRBJ1-4; no clear D gene. The CDR3 length is 14 residues. The V gene lost 3 bases and the J gene lost 7 bases, with 12 bases spanning the gap. Looked up from germline, CDR1 is MNHEY and CDR2 is SMNVEV (reference sequence). The CDR3: CASSLGRISEKLFF. DNA of the CDR3: TGTGCCAGCAGTTTGGGCAGGATCAGTGAAAAACTGTTTTTT.

This clonotype was seen ten or more times. This CDR3 reads CASSQARDWHRAFF. The CDR3 DNA follows: TGTGCCAGCAGCCAAGCCAGGGACTGGCATCGAGCTTTCTTT. This rearrangement joins TRBV3-1 to TRBJ1-1; tentative D call: TRBD1 (5 bases). Per the germline V gene, CDR1 is LGHDT and CDR2 is YNNKEL (reference sequence). Trimming removed 1 base at V and 10 bases at J, with 16 bases between. The CDR3 has 14 residues.

The chain combines TRBV5-1 with TRBJ2-7; the D gene is possibly TRBD2 (5 bases). CDR1 and CDR2 from the germline V gene are SGHRS and YFSETQ. V was shortened by 1 base and J by 3 bases, with 23 bases between the two germline ends. There are 18 residues in the CDR3. The CDR3 here is CASSLPVREGTSRYEQYF. The CDR3 bases are TGCGCCAGCAGCTTGCCGGTACGTGAGGGAACTTCTCGCTACGAGCAGTACTTC.

This clonotype was picked up many times. The rearrangement joins TRBV12-3 or TRBV12-4 to TRBJ2-5; D is undetermined. V was clipped by 10 bases and J by 4 bases, with 16 bases between them. This CDR3 is 13 amino acids long. The CDR3 nucleotides read TGTGCCACCTCTCAGTTCCAGTTAGAGACCCAGTACTTC. Translation gives CATSQFQLETQYF.

This clonotype was seen at least ten times. The chain joins TRBV25-1 to TRBJ1-1, with 9 bases aligning to TRBD1. Germline V gene data show CDR1 as MGHDK and CDR2 as SYGVNS. The ends lost 10 bases at V and 8 bases at J; junction bases unmatched: 5. The CDR3 has 11 residues. As DNA, the CDR3 is TGTGCCACCGGGACAGGGTTGGAAGCTTTCTTT. Amino acid sequence: CATGTGLEAFF.

The V and J genes are TRBV27 and TRBJ1-5, with TRBD1 as a possible D gene (5 bases). Germline V gene data show CDR1 as MNHEY and CDR2 as SMNVEV (reference sequence). CDR3 length: 14 amino acids. V lost 3 bases and J 4 bases, leaving 10 bases between the germline ends. This CDR3 reads CASSFRDQNQPQHF. In DNA, the CDR3 is TGTGCCAGCAGTTTCAGGGACCAGAATCAGCCCCAGCATTTT.

In this sample, this clonotype turned up a few times. V and J are TRBV4-3 and TRBJ1-2, with D perhaps TRBD1 (5 bases). The CDR3 length is 16 residues. Deletions cut 3 bases from V and 1 base from J, with 15 bases between. CDR1 is LGHNA and CDR2 is YSLEER in the germline V gene. The CDR3 here is CASSQASGTSNYGYTF. DNA for the CDR3: TGCGCCAGCAGCCAGGCCTCAGGGACGAGTAACTATGGCTACACCTTC.

This clonotype was observed at least ten times. V and J are TRBV5-1 and TRBJ2-1; D unclear. In germline, CDR1 is SGHRS, CDR2 YFSETQ. V gave up 4 bases and J gave up 8 bases, with 22 bases separating them. CDR3 length equals 16 residues. The CDR3 sequence: CASSPALHDDGDEQFF. CDR3 sequence (DNA): TGCGCCAGCAGCCCTGCACTGCACGACGACGGCGATGAGCAGTTCTTC.

This clonotype showed up just a few times. The rearrangement links TRBV18 to TRBJ1-1, with D possibly TRBD1 on 6 matching bases. Looked up from germline, CDR1 is KGHSH and CDR2 is LQKENI. Trimming removed 4 bases from V and 3 bases from J, with 9 bases in between. The CDR3 runs to 13 residues. In DNA, the CDR3 is TGTGCCAGCTCACAGGGGGGAGACACTGAAGCTTTCTTT. This codes for CASSQGGDTEAFF.

This clonotype was seen at least ten times. The J gene is TRBJ2-7, the V gene TRBV2; 10 bases fit TRBD2. Germline V lookup: CDR1 SNHLY, CDR2 FYNNEI. The CDR3 contains 13 residues. The ends lost 5 bases at V and 2 bases at J; junction bases unmatched: 0. The CDR3 spells CASSSGRAYEQYF. The CDR3 region has the DNA TGTGCCAGCAGTAGCGGGAGGGCCTACGAGCAGTACTTC.